This record concerns one T cell receptor (beta chain) sequence. This CDR3 has 16 residues. The V gene's germline CDR1 is LNHDA and CDR2 SQIVND (reference sequence). The V gene end was trimmed by 5 bases and the J gene end by 6 bases; junction bases not matched to a gene: 11. In the PCR, 60 Vbeta and 13 Jbeta primers were used. Profiling relied on immunoSEQ multiplex PCR, and the TCRdb table lists in-frame clones only, not all of them. The repertoire holds 150,000 to 200,000 clones, 70% to 90% seen once, with about 2.3% in the top ten. The data were obtained in a study of cytomegalovirus exposure and HLA in healthy donors. Across the study: Approximately 85 million unique TCRs from HLA-typed donors were held in an early release of data.

The receptor was derived from a woman aged 45 to 65 in good health and CMV-seronegative. V and J are TRBV19 and TRBJ1-5; 9 nucleotides agree with TRBD1. Source material: PBMCs. The CDR3 here is CASSPRIDRGVQPQHF. The CDR3 DNA follows: TGTGCCAGTAGTCCTCGAATAGACAGGGGGGTTCAGCCCCAGCATTTT.